The source of this TCR beta chain is a study of OX40 agonist ivuxolimab in advanced cancers. Background on the study: Ivuxolimab doses were 0.01, 0.1, 0.3, 1.5, 3 or 10 mg/kg every 2 weeks.

V trimming: 7 bases; J trimming: 0 bases; junction bases outside the gene matches: 5. There are 14 residues in the CDR3. Germline-derived CDR1 and CDR2 are MNHEY and SVGAGI. Assay: immunoSEQ multiplex PCR; the TCRdb copy retains only in-frame clones and omits some. Of some 64,000 clones listed, about nine tenths are singletons. Excluded were patients having autoimmune disease history or systemic immunosuppression. The specimen comprised CD4+ or CD8+ T cells sorted from blood, sampled in a trial of the OX40 agonist ivuxolimab. This sequence joins TRBV6-5 and TRBJ1-1; 7 nucleotides line up with TRBD1. The sequence was obtained from an adult with an advanced solid tumor such as melanoma, head and neck, liver or kidney cancer. The CDR3 sequence is CASNWGQMNTEAFF. CDR3 DNA: TGTGCCAGCAACTGGGGACAGATGAACACTGAAGCTTTCTTT.